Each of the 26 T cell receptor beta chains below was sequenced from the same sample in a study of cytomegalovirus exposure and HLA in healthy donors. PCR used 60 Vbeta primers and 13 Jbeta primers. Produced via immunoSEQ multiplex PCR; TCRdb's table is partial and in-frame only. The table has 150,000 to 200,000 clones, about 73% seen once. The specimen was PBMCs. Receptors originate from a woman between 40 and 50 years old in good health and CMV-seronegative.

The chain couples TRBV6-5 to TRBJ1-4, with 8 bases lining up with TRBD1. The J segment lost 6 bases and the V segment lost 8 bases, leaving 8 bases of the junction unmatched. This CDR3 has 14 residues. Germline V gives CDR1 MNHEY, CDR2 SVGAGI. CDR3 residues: CASGKDRGYEKLFF. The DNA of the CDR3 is TGTGCCAGCGGCAAAGACAGGGGCTATGAAAAACTGTTTTTT.

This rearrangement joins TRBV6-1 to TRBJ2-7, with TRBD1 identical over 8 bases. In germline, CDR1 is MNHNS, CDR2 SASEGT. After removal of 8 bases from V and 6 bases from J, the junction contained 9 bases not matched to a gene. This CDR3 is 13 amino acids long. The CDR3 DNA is TGTGCCAGCTCCCAGGGGGCGAACGGCGAGCAGTACTTC. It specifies CASSQGANGEQYF.

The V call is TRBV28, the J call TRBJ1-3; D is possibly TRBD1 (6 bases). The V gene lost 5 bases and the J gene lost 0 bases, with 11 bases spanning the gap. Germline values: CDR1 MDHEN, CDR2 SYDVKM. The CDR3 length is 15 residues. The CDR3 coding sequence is TGTGCCAGCAGTAGGGGGGGGGCCTCTGGAAACACCATATATTTT. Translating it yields CASSRGGASGNTIYF.

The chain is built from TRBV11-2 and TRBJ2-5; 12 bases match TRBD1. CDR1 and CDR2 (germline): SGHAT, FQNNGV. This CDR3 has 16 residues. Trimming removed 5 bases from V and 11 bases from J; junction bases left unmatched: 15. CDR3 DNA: TGTGCCAGCAGCCAAACCCGGGACAGGGGGCGAAGGGAGCAGTACTTC. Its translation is CASSQTRDRGRREQYF.

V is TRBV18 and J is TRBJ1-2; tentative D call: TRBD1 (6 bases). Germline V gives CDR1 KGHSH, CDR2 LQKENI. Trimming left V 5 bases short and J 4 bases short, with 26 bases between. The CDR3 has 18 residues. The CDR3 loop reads CASSTELARTVISYGYTF. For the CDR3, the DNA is TGTGCCAGCTCAACCGAACTGGCTCGGACAGTTATTTCCTATGGCTACACCTTC.

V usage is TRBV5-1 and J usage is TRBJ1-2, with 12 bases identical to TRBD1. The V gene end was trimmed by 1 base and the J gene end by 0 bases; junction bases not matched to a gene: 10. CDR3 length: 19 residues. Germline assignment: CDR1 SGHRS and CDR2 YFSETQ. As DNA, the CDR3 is TGCGCCAGCAGCTTGAAAGGGGGGACAGGGGGCCCCTCTAACTATGGCTACACCTTC. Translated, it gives CASSLKGGTGGPSNYGYTF. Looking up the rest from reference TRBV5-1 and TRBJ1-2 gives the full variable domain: KAGVTQTPRYLIKTRGQQVTLSCSPISGHRSVSWYQQTPGQGLQFLFEYFSETQRNKGNFPGRFSGRQFSNSRSEMNVSTLELGDSALYLCASSLKGGTGGPSNYGYTFGSGTRLTVV.

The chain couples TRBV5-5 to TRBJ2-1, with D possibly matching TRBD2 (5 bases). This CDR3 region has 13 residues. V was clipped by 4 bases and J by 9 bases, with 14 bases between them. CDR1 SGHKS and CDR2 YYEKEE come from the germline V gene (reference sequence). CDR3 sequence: CASSLQLVGEQFF. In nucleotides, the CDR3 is TGTGCCAGCAGCCTGCAACTAGTTGGTGAGCAGTTCTTC.

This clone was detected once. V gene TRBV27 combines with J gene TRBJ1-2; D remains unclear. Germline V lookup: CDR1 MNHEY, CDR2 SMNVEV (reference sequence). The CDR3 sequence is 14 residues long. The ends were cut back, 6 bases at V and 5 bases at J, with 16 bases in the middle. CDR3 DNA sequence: TGTGCCAGCAGAAGCGAACCAACCCATTATGGCTACACCTTC. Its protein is CASRSEPTHYGYTF.

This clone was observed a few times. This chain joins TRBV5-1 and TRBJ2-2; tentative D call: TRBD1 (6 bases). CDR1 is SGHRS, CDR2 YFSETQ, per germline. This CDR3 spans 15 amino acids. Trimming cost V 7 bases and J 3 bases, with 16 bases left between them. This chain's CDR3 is CASSIPDSHTGELFF. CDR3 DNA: TGCGCCAGCTCGATCCCGGACAGCCACACCGGGGAGCTGTTTTTT.

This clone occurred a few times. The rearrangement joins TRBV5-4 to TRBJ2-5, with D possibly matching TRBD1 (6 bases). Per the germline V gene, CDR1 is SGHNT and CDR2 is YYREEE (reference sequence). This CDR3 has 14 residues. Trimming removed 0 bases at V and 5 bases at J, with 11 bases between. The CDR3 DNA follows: TGTGCCAGCAGCTTGGGTGCGAGGGGGGAGACCCAGTACTTC. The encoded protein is CASSLGARGETQYF.

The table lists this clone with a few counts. CDR3 in amino acids: CASSRRGLADNNEQFF. CDR3 DNA: TGTGCCAGCAGCCGCCGTGGGCTAGCGGATAACAATGAGCAGTTCTTC. The chain uses TRBV28 and TRBJ2-1; TRBD2 matches at 7 bases. Looked up from germline, CDR1 is MDHEN and CDR2 is SYDVKM. The CDR3 runs to 16 residues. The V and J ends lost 6 bases and 5 bases, in that order; junction bases with no gene match: 13. Complete variable domain (other parts from reference TRBV28 and TRBJ2-1): DVKVTQSSRYLVKRTGEKVFLECVQDMDHENMFWYRQDPGLGLRLIYFSYDVKMKEKGDIPEGYSVSREKKERFSLILESASTNQTSMYLCASSRRGLADNNEQFFGPGTRLTVL.

This CDR3 reads CASSLSGVGDQPQHF. The CDR3 nucleotides read TGTGCCAGCAGCTTGTCGGGGGTTGGGGATCAGCCCCAGCATTTT. The V call is TRBV5-4, the J call TRBJ1-5, with TRBD1 as a possible D gene (5 bases). The germline CDR1 and CDR2 sequences are SGHNT and YYREEE (reference sequence). Trimming cost V 1 base and J 5 bases, with 13 bases left between them. This CDR3 is built from 15 residues.

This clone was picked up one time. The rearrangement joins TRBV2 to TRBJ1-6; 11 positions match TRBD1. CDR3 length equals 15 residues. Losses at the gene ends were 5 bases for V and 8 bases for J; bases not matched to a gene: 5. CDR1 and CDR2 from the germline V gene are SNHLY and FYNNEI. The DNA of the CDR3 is TGTGCCAGCAGTCCCCAGGGACAGGGGGATTCACCCCTCCACTTT. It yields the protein CASSPQGQGDSPLHF. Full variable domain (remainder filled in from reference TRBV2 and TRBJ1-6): EPEVTQTPSHQVTQMGQEVILRCVPISNHLYFYWYRQILGQKVEFLVSFYNNEISEKSEIFDDQFSVERPDGSNFTLKIRSTKLEDSAMYFCASSPQGQGDSPLHFGNGTRLTVT.

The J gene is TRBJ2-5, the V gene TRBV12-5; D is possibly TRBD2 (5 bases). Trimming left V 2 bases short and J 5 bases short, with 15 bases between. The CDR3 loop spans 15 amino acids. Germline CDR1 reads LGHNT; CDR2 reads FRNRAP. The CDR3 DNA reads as TGTGCTAGTGGTTTGACCGGACTGAGGTGGGAGACCCAGTACTTC. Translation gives CASGLTGLRWETQYF.

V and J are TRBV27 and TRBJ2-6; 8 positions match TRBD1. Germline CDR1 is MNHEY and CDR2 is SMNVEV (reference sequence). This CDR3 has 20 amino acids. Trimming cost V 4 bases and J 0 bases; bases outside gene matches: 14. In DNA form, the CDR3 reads TGTGCCAGCAGTTCAACCCGGACAGGGCACTATAGCTCTGGGGCCAACGTCCTGACTTTC. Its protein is CASSSTRTGHYSSGANVLTF.

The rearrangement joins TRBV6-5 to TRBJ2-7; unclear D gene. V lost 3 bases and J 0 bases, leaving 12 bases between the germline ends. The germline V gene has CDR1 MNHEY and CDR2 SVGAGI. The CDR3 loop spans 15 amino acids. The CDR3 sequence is CASSYGRLGSYEQYF. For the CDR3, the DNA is TGTGCCAGCAGTTATGGCAGGTTGGGCTCCTACGAGCAGTACTTC.

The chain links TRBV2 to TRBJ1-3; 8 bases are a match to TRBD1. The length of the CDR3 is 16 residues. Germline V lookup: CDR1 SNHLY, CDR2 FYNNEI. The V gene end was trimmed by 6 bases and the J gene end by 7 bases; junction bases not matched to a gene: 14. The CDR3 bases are TGTGCCAGCAGGACTAGGACAGGGAGTTTTTGGAACACCATATATTTT. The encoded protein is CASRTRTGSFWNTIYF.

The CDR3 protein is CATRGGSYNEQFF. CDR3 coding DNA: TGTGCCACGCGGGGGGGTTCTTACAATGAGCAGTTCTTC. V gene TRBV5-4 combines with J gene TRBJ2-1; 9 nucleotides agree with TRBD2. CDR1 is SGHNT, CDR2 YYREEE, per germline (reference sequence). There are 13 residues in the CDR3. Trimming took 9 bases from V and 4 from J; bases not matched to a gene: 5.

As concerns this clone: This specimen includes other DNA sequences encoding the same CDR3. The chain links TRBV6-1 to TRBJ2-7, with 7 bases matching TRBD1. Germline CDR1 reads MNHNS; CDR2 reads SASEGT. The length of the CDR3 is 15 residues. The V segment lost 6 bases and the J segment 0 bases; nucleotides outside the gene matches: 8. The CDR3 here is CASSERQGISYEQYF. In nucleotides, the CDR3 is TGTGCCAGCAGCGAGCGACAGGGTATCTCCTACGAGCAGTACTTC.

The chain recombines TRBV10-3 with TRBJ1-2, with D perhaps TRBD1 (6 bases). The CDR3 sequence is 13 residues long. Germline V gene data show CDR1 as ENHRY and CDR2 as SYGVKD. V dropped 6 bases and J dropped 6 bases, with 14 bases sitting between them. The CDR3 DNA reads TGTGCCATCAGAGAGACAGGTGTTGATGGCTACACCTTC. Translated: CAIRETGVDGYTF.

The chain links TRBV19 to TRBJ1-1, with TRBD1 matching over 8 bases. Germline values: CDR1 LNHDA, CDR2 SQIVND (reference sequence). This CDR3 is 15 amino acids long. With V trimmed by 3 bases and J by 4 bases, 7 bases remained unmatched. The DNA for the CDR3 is TGTGCCAGTAGTATGTTCGGACAGGGACGCACTGAAGCTTTCTTT. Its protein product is CASSMFGQGRTEAFF. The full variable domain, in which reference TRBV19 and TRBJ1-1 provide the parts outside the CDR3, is DGGITQSPKYLFRKEGQNVTLSCEQNLNHDAMYWYRQDPGQGLRLIYYSQIVNDFQKGDIAEGYSVSREKKESFPLTVTSAQKNPTAFYLCASSMFGQGRTEAFFGQGTRLTVV.

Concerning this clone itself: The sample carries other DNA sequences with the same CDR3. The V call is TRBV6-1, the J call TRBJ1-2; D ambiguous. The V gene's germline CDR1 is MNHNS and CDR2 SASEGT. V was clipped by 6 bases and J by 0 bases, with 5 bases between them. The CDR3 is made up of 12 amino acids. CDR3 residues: CASRTTNYGYTF. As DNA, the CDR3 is TGTGCCAGCAGGACAACTAACTATGGCTACACCTTC.

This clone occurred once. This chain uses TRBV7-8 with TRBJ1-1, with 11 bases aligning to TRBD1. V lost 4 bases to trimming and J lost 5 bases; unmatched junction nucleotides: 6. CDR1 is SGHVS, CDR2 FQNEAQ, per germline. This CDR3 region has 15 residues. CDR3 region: CASSSWTGGLTEAFF. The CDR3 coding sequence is TGTGCCAGCAGCTCATGGACAGGGGGCTTGACTGAAGCTTTCTTT.

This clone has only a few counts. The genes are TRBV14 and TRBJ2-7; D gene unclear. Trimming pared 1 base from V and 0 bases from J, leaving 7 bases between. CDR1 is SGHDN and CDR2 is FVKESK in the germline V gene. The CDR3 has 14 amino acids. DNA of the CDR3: TGTGCCAGCAGCCAAGTTGGCCCCTCCTACGAGCAGTACTTC. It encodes CASSQVGPSYEQYF. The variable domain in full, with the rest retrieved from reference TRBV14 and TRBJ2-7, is EAGVTQFPSHSVIEKGQTVTLRCDPISGHDNLYWYRRVMGKEIKFLLHFVKESKQDESGMPNNRFLAERTGGTYSTLKVQPAELEDSGVYFCASSQVGPSYEQYFGPGTRLTVT.

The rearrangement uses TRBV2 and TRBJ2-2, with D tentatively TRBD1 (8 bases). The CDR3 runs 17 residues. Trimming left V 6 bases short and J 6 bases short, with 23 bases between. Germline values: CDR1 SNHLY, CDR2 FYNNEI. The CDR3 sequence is CASRRRTGGGVPGELFF. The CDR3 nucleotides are TGTGCCAGCAGAAGAAGAACAGGGGGGGGTGTTCCCGGGGAGCTGTTTTTT.

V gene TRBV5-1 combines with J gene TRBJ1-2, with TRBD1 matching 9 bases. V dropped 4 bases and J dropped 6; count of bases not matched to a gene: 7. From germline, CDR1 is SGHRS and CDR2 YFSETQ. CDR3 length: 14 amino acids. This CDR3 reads CASSTPGQGDGYTF. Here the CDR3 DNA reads TGCGCCAGCAGCACACCGGGACAGGGAGATGGCTACACCTTC.